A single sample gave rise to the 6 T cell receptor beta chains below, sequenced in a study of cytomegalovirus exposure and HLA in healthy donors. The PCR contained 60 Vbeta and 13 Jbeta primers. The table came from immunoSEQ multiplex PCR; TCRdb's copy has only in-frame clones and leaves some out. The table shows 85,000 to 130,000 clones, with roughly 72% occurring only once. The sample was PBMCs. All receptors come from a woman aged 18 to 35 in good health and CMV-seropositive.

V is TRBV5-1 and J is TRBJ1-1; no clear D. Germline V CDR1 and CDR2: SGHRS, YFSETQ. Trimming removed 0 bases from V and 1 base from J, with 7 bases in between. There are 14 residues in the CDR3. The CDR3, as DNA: TGCGCCAGCAGCTTGGTTTCGGGGAACACTGAAGCTTTCTTT. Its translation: CASSLVSGNTEAFF.

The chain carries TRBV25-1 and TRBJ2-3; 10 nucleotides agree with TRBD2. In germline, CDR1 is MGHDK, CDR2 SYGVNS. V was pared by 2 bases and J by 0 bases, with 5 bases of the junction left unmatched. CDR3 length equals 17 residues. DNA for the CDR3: TGTGCCAGCAGTGAACCGACTAGCGGGCCTAGCACAGATACGCAGTATTTT. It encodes CASSEPTSGPSTDTQYF.

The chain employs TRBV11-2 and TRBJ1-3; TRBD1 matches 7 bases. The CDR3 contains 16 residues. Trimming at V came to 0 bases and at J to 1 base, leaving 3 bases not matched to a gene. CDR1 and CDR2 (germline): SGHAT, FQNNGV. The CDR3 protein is CASSLDLTGSGNTIYF. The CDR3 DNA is TGTGCCAGCAGCTTAGATTTGACAGGGTCTGGAAACACCATATATTTT.

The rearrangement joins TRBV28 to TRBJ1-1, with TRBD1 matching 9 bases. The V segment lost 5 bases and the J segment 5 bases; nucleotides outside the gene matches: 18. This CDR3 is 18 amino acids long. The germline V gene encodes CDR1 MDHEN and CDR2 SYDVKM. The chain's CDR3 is CASSTPTGGRASGTEAFF. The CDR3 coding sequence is TGTGCCAGCAGTACCCCGACAGGGGGTCGAGCAAGTGGGACTGAAGCTTTCTTT.

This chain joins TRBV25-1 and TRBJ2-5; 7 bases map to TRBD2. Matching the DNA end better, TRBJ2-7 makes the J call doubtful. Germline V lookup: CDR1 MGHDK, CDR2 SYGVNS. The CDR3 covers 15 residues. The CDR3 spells CASSEVGLADYEQYF. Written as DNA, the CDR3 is TGTGCCAGCAGTGAAGTAGGCCTAGCGGACTACGAGCAGTACTTC.

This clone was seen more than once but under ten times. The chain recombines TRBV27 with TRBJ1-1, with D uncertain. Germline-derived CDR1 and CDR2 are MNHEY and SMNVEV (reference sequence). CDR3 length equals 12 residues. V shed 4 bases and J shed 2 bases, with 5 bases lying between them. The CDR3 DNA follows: TGTGCCAGCAGTTCCATTAACACTGAAGCTTTCTTT. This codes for CASSSINTEAFF.